This T cell receptor beta chain was found in a study of CD8 T cells in ankylosing spondylitis. General study points: Peripheral blood held disease-linked clones only at relatively low frequency, and these were CD8+. In ankylosing spondylitis blood, a motif of several highly homologous TCR beta variants appeared characteristic. Disease-linked clones reportedly concentrated significantly in matched ankylosing spondylitis synovial fluid.

This clonotype was counted ten times or more. Its antigen is unknown. The CDR3 totals 14 residues. V dropped 3 bases and J dropped 8 bases, with 11 bases sitting between them. Quantitative 5'-RACE with molecular barcodes generated TCR beta libraries. MiXCR was run by TCRdb on the 5' RACE reads, yielding one entry per CDR3 protein. Here the sample spans a few hundred thousand distinct CDR3 sequences, approximately 20% being singletons. The specimen sequenced was blood, either unsorted or a sorted T cell fraction (not recorded which). The TCR sequence derives from a male donor with ankylosing spondylitis or in good health (not recorded which). The genes are TRBV12-3 or TRBV12-4 and TRBJ1-6, with D possibly being TRBD1 (5 bases). In DNA, the CDR3 is TGTGCCAGCAGTTTGGATAGGGGTTATTCACCCCTCCACTTT. The encoded protein is CASSLDRGYSPLHF.